One sample yielded the 17 T cell receptor beta chains listed below, sequenced in a study of T-cell memory formation after mild COVID-19. TCRdb re-called the 5' RACE reads through MiXCR, storing one row per CDR3 protein. The table lists about 110,000 distinct CDR3 sequences, roughly 19% of them singletons. Sequences were obtained from PBMCs or a T cell subset sorted from them (not recorded which). Receptors were obtained from a man younger than 35 who had mild COVID-19 (a few samples of this study predate the infection). Cell type and time point are not known.

This sequence joins TRBV7-3 and TRBJ2-5; 8 bases align to TRBD1. In germline, CDR1 is SGHTA, CDR2 FQGTGA. The CDR3 has 14 amino acids. Trimming took 5 bases from V and 7 from J; bases not matched to a gene: 9. CDR3 in DNA: TGTGCCAGCAGCCCTGACAGGGGAGACGGGACCCAGTACTTC. Translating it yields CASSPDRGDGTQYF.

This clonotype was picked up a small number of times. The rearrangement links TRBV7-2 to TRBJ1-5; D may be TRBD1 (6 bases). Germline V gene sequence: CDR1 SGHTA, CDR2 FQGNSA. The CDR3 loop spans 15 amino acids. Trimming took off 7 bases at V and 2 bases at J, with 15 bases between the two ends. The CDR3 region is CASTPPGGGNQPQHF. For the CDR3, the DNA is TGTGCCAGCACCCCCCCGGGGGGCGGCAATCAGCCCCAGCATTTT.

The chain joins TRBV7-2 to TRBJ2-5, with D possibly TRBD2 on 5 matching bases. The germline V and J ends were trimmed by 1 base and 8 bases, with 11 bases remaining between them. The germline V gene encodes CDR1 SGHTA and CDR2 FQGNSA. The CDR3 totals 13 residues. The DNA for the CDR3 is TGTGCCAGCAGCTTAGTAGCGCCTGGAACCCAGTACTTC. Amino acids: CASSLVAPGTQYF. The full variable domain, in which reference TRBV7-2 and TRBJ2-5 provide the parts outside the CDR3, is GAGVSQSPSNKVTEKGKDVELRCDPISGHTALYWYRQSLGQGLEFLIYFQGNSAPDKSGLPSDRFSAERTGGSVSTLTIQRTQQEDSAVYLCASSLVAPGTQYFGPGTRLLVL.

This clonotype qualifies as medium-sized (0.01 to 0.1%). This rearrangement joins TRBV5-1 to TRBJ2-2, with TRBD2 as a possible D gene (6 bases). The CDR3 runs 15 residues. Trimming stripped 0 bases from V and 3 bases from J, with 9 bases between. Germline V lookup: CDR1 SGHRS, CDR2 YFSETQ. The DNA of the CDR3 is TGCGCCAGCAGCTTGGACCCGGGGGACACCGGGGAGCTGTTTTTT. This gives the protein CASSLDPGDTGELFF.

V usage is TRBV6-5 and J usage is TRBJ1-1, with D hard to call. With 2 bases removed from V and 6 bases from J, the gap between germline ends came to 10 bases. Germline V gives CDR1 MNHEY, CDR2 SVGAGI. CDR3 length equals 13 residues. The CDR3 spells CASSYIGLPEAFF. The DNA for the CDR3 is TGTGCCAGCAGTTACATCGGGTTACCTGAAGCTTTCTTT.

The gene calls are TRBV6-5 and TRBJ1-2, with D uncertain. Trimming stripped 0 bases from V and 4 bases from J, with 15 bases between. The CDR3 is made up of 16 amino acids. Germline CDR1 MNHEY, CDR2 SVGAGI. CDR3 loop: CASSYSEGFAGYGYTF. The DNA of the CDR3 is TGTGCCAGCAGTTACTCCGAAGGATTCGCAGGCTATGGCTACACCTTC.

This clonotype was seen only a few times. The rearrangement uses TRBV7-2 and TRBJ2-3; no clear D gene. V lost 2 bases to trimming and J lost 4 bases, with 13 bases between them. This CDR3 has 15 amino acids. Germline V CDR1 and CDR2: SGHTA, FQGNSA. CDR3 DNA: TGTGCCAGCAGCTTAAACCTTATCATGGCAGATACGCAGTATTTT. As protein: CASSLNLIMADTQYF.

This clonotype appeared many times. The genes are TRBV18 and TRBJ2-7; possibly TRBD1 or TRBD2 for D (5 bases each). Germline CDR1 is KGHSH and CDR2 is LQKENI. The CDR3 sequence is 20 residues long. Deletions cut 6 bases from V and 0 bases from J, with 30 bases between. The CDR3 nucleotides read TGTGCCAGCTCGACTACCGGGACGGCCCCATCTAACCAGAGCTCCTACGAGCAGTACGTC. Encoded protein: CASSTTGTAPSNQSSYEQYV.

This sequence joins TRBV7-2 and TRBJ2-7; 8 nucleotides line up with TRBD1. The CDR3 contains 15 residues. Per the germline V gene, CDR1 is SGHTA and CDR2 is FQGNSA. Unmatched junction bases numbered 14, after V lost 6 bases and J lost 7 bases. The CDR3 DNA reads as TGTGCCAGCAGTCTCAACGGCAGGGGGCAGGGGGAGCAGTACTTC. Translation gives CASSLNGRGQGEQYF.

This clonotype was seen at least ten times. This chain joins TRBV4-3 and TRBJ2-4, with D unresolved. The CDR3 is 15 residues long. CDR1 is LGHNA and CDR2 is YSLEER in the germline V gene. The V gene lost 0 bases and the J gene lost 2 bases, with 8 bases spanning the gap. The CDR3 sequence is CASSQDTQTKNIQYF. The CDR3 DNA reads TGCGCCAGCAGCCAAGATACCCAGACCAAAAACATTCAGTACTTC.

The chain recombines TRBV29-1 with TRBJ2-3, with unresolved D. Trimming stripped 6 bases from V and 6 bases from J, with 10 bases between. The CDR3 contains 11 residues. Germline lookup yields CDR1 SQVTM and CDR2 ANQGSEA. The CDR3 region is CSVGVWDTQYF. In nucleotides, the CDR3 is TGCAGCGTGGGTGTTTGGGATACGCAGTATTTT.

The chain has TRBV6-1 and TRBJ1-1; D uncertain. The germline V gene encodes CDR1 MNHNS and CDR2 SASEGT. CDR3 length equals 10 residues. V was clipped by 7 bases and J by 9 bases, with 9 bases between them. CDR3 sequence reads: CASIYTKAFF. In DNA form, the CDR3 reads TGTGCCAGCATTTACACCAAAGCTTTCTTT.

This clonotype appeared a few times. This CDR3 is CASSHRGYQPQHF. CDR3 nucleotides: TGTGCCAGCAGCCATCGGGGGTATCAGCCCCAGCATTTT. The rearrangement links TRBV3-1 to TRBJ1-5, with D possibly matching TRBD1 (5 bases). The CDR3 consists of 13 residues. In germline, CDR1 is LGHDT, CDR2 YNNKEL (reference sequence). Between the trimmed V and J ends, which lost 3 bases and 5 bases, there was a span of 8 bases.

The CDR3 spells CASSLDWPSAGELFF. The CDR3, as DNA: TGCGCCAGCAGCTTGGACTGGCCCTCTGCCGGGGAGCTGTTTTTT. The rearrangement links TRBV5-1 to TRBJ2-2; unclear D gene. Germline CDR1 SGHRS, CDR2 YFSETQ. Trimming took off 0 bases at V and 6 bases at J, with 12 bases between the two ends. This CDR3 region has 15 residues. The full variable domain, rest sourced from reference TRBV5-1 and TRBJ2-2, is KAGVTQTPRYLIKTRGQQVTLSCSPISGHRSVSWYQQTPGQGLQFLFEYFSETQRNKGNFPGRFSGRQFSNSRSEMNVSTLELGDSALYLCASSLDWPSAGELFFGEGSRLTVL.

This clonotype was observed a few times. The chain is built from TRBV12-3 or TRBV12-4 and TRBJ2-1; TRBD1 or TRBD2 may be the D gene (5 bases each). The germline V and J ends were trimmed by 5 bases and 7 bases, with 24 bases remaining between them. The CDR3 is made up of 17 amino acids. Here the CDR3 DNA reads TGTGCCAGCAGTCCGCACCTAGGGAGACAGAGAGGGAATGAGCAGTTCTTC. The encoded protein is CASSPHLGRQRGNEQFF.

This clonotype was detected only a few times. The chain links TRBV6-5 to TRBJ1-5; 7 bases align to TRBD1. Germline-derived CDR1 and CDR2 are MNHEY and SVGAGI. This CDR3 has 14 amino acids. V dropped 6 bases and J dropped 6; count of bases not matched to a gene: 8. The CDR3 DNA reads as TGTGCCAGCAGGCGGGACAGATACAGTCAGCCCCAGCATTTT. Translated: CASRRDRYSQPQHF.

The rearrangement uses TRBV5-5 and TRBJ1-2; 7 nucleotides agree with TRBD1. The germline V gene has CDR1 SGHKS and CDR2 YYEKEE (reference sequence). The CDR3 is 19 residues long. V was pared by 3 bases and J by 6 bases, with 23 bases of the junction left unmatched. CDR3 bases: TGTGCCAGCAGCTCCGGGACAACCGGGAGACTTCTTAGGGGGCATGGCTACACCTTC. This sequence encodes CASSSGTTGRLLRGHGYTF.